This T cell receptor beta chain came from a study of CD8 T cells in ankylosing spondylitis. TCRdb reanalysed the 5' RACE reads using MiXCR and keeps one entry per CDR3 protein. Of roughly 700,000 distinct CDR3 sequences listed, around a fifth are singletons. General study findings and limits: What appeared characteristic of ankylosing spondylitis blood was a TCR beta motif of about eight highly homologous variants. According to the report, clones linked to the disease were significantly enriched in matched synovial fluid samples taken from ankylosing spondylitis patients.

Notes on this clonotype: Its target is unknown.

The CDR3 covers 13 residues. Trimming shortened V by 0 bases and J by 15 bases, and 16 bases separated the two germline ends. Per the germline V gene, CDR1 is SGHRS and CDR2 is YFSETQ. V is TRBV5-1 and J is TRBJ2-1, with D tentatively TRBD2 (5 bases). The source of this sequence is a male donor with ankylosing spondylitis. Sequencing was performed on blood, either unsorted or a sorted T cell fraction (not recorded which). CDR3 amino acids: CASSLAGLAFSFF. DNA for the CDR3: TGCGCCAGCAGCTTGGCCGGGCTAGCATTTTCGTTCTTC.